A selection of T cell receptor beta chains follows, all from one sample in a study of T-cell reconstitution after alpha-beta-depleted transplantation in children. TCRdb analysed the PCR reads with MiXCR anew, one entry per CDR3 protein. This repertoire shows fewer than 200,000 distinct CDR3 sequences, approximately 6.8% found once; its top ten account for around 3.1%. Sequenced material: PBMCs from the stem cell graft donor, taken from the stem cell graft. These receptors were collected from a human donor who donated a stem cell graft to a child with Wiskott-Aldrich syndrome. CDR3s include the opening cysteine and the closing phenylalanine or tryptophan. Each record gives: clone size, D gene, V gene, J gene, CDR3 DNA, CDR3 protein. The D gene is left open where the match is weak. The listing skips clone size in some rows; elsewhere it reads once, few, many or a size class.

>many|NA|TRBV12-5|TRBJ2-2
TGTGCTAGTGGAGACACCGGGGAGCTGTTTTTT
CASGDTGELFF
>many|NA|TRBV10-1|TRBJ2-1
TGCGCCAGCAGTGGAGTAGGGCGCAATGAGCAGTTCTTC
CASSGVGRNEQFF
>many|NA|TRBV5-1|TRBJ2-4
TGCGCCAGCAGCCGGGGACACGACAAAAACATTCAGTACTTC
CASSRGHDKNIQYF
>many|NA|TRBV5-1|TRBJ1-1
TGCGCCAGCAGCTTGTTCCGGGGTGCTGCGAACACTGAAGCTTTCTTT
CASSLFRGAANTEAFF
>NA|TRBD1|TRBV29-1|TRBJ2-3
TGCAGCGTTGAAAGCCCGACAGGGATAGATACGCAGTATTTT
CSVESPTGIDTQYF
>many|TRBD1|TRBV29-1|TRBJ2-3
TGCAGCGTGGACAGGGGCACAGATACGCAGTATTTT
CSVDRGTDTQYF
>many|TRBD1|TRBV5-1|TRBJ2-7
TGCGCCAGCAGAGGGCGGACAGGGAACTACGAGCAGTACTTC
CASRGRTGNYEQYF
>many|TRBD1|TRBV25-1|TRBJ2-1
TGTGCCAGCAGGGACAGGGGGCAGTCCAATGAGCAGTTCTTC
CASRDRGQSNEQFF
>many|NA|TRBV12-3/TRBV12-4|TRBJ2-3
TGTGCCAGCACGCCTTTGGGGGGACCCACAGATACGCAGTATTTT
CASTPLGGPTDTQYF
>many|TRBD2|TRBV12-3/TRBV12-4|TRBJ2-1
TGTGCCAGCAGTCCTCCCGGACTAGCAGATGAGCAGTTCTTC
CASSPPGLADEQFF
>few|TRBD2|TRBV4-3|TRBJ2-2
TGCGCCAGCAGCCATCGCCTTATAGCGGGGGGGAACACCGGGGAGCTGTTTTTT
CASSHRLIAGGNTGELFF
>many|TRBD2|TRBV20-1|TRBJ2-1
TGCAGTGCTAAGGGACTAGCGGGGGGGCGGGGCTCCTACAATGAGCAGTTCTTC
CSAKGLAGGRGSYNEQFF
>many|NA|TRBV5-1|TRBJ2-3
TGCGCCAGCAGCTTGGAGATAGCCAGTACGCAGTATTTT
CASSLEIASTQYF
>many|NA|TRBV9|TRBJ1-2
TGTGCCAGCAGCTTCATCGGGGGCGCGGTATTTGGCTACACCTTC
CASSFIGGAVFGYTF
>NA|TRBD1|TRBV18|TRBJ1-1
TGTGCCAGCTCATCACAGGGGGAGACTGAAGCTTTCTTT
CASSSQGETEAFF
>many|NA|TRBV7-8|TRBJ1-1
TGTGCCAGCAGCCCAAGCCCGGAGGGGACTGAAGCTTTCTTT
CASSPSPEGTEAFF
>many|NA|TRBV12-3/TRBV12-4|TRBJ2-7
TGTGCCAGCAGTTTAGGGTCGCGGGGGCCCTACGAGCAGTACTTC
CASSLGSRGPYEQYF
>many|TRBD2|TRBV5-1|TRBJ2-7
TGCGCCAGCAGCTTAAGACTAGCATCCGTTAACGAGCAGTACTTC
CASSLRLASVNEQYF